This TCR beta chain emerged from a study of OX40 agonist ivuxolimab in advanced cancers. Study-level information: Ivuxolimab was administered intravenously to patients at 0.01 to 10 mg/kg every 2 weeks. Dose-escalation patients were diagnosed with hepatocellular carcinoma, melanoma, renal cell cancer or head and neck cancer.

Looked up from germline, CDR1 is SEHNR and CDR2 is FQNEAQ (reference sequence). V dropped 5 bases and J dropped 2 bases, with 7 bases sitting between them. This CDR3 spans 12 amino acids. TCRdb keeps only in-frame clones here, not all; method: immunoSEQ multiplex PCR. This sample yields about 31,000 clones, of which roughly 79% are seen a single time; roughly 21% belongs to the top ten. Autoimmune disease history or systemic immunosuppression was exclusionary. This sequence joins TRBV7-9 and TRBJ2-7; unclear D gene. Sequencing used CD4+ or CD8+ T cells sorted from blood, obtained in a trial of the OX40 agonist ivuxolimab. This TCR was recovered from an adult with an advanced solid tumor such as melanoma, head and neck, liver or kidney cancer. Written as DNA, the CDR3 is TGTGCCAGCAGCCCCGGTCCCTACGAGCAGTACTTC. Translation gives CASSPGPYEQYF.